A single sample is the source of the 19 T cell receptor beta chains below, sequenced in a study of T cells expressing NK-cell markers. TCRdb reanalyzed the 5' RACE reads and collapses them to one entry per CDR3 protein, without DNA. This repertoire comprises roughly 390,000 distinct CDR3 sequences; its ten largest clones make up around 5.3%. Sequencing used blood T cells: a sorted CD56 or NKG2C T cell subset, CD4+ or CD8+ T cells, or bulk PBMC T cells (not recorded which). These receptors came from a man between 18 and 69 years old in good health.

This chain joins TRBV28 and TRBJ1-2. CDR1 is MDHEN and CDR2 is SYDVKM in the germline V gene. This CDR3 contains 14 residues. The CDR3 sequence: CASSISQKTYGYTF.

This chain joins TRBV7-3 and TRBJ2-1; TCRdb proposes TRBD1, but this gene call is untestable without DNA. This CDR3 spans 15 amino acids. Per the germline V gene, CDR1 is SGHTA and CDR2 is FQGTGA. CDR3 in amino acids: CASSSPTGTPLEQFF.

The J gene is TRBJ2-7, the V gene TRBV27; the TCRdb D gene call, TRBD2, has no DNA to confirm it. Per the germline V gene, CDR1 is MNHEY and CDR2 is SMNVEV (reference sequence). This CDR3 comprises 14 residues. The CDR3 sequence: CASAPTGLAGEQYF.

V and J are TRBV13 and TRBJ2-7; lacking DNA, the TRBD1 call made by TCRdb goes unchecked. This CDR3 has 14 amino acids. The germline gives CDR1 PRHDT, CDR2 FYEKMQ (reference sequence). This CDR3 reads CASSLAGKGREQYF. The whole variable domain, filled in from reference TRBV13 and TRBJ2-7, reads AAGVIQSPRHLIKEKRETATLKCYPIPRHDTVYWYQQGPGQDPQFLISFYEKMQSDKGSIPDRFSAQQFSDYHSELNMSSLELGDSALYFCASSLAGKGREQYFGPGTRLTVT.

The chain employs TRBV14 and TRBJ2-3; TCRdb reports TRBD1, a call that lacks DNA to check it against. The CDR3 has 17 residues. The germline V gene has CDR1 SGHDN and CDR2 FVKESK. CDR3 amino acids: CASSQDMGQVITDTQYF.

The chain carries TRBV6-5 and TRBJ2-3; TCRdb names TRBD2, which stays unverified in the absence of DNA. This CDR3 spans 15 amino acids. Per the germline V gene, CDR1 is MNHEY and CDR2 is SVGAGI. The CDR3 spells CASSYYAGGQDTQYF.

This chain uses TRBV18 with TRBJ1-4. The V gene's germline CDR1 is KGHSH and CDR2 LQKENI. This CDR3 spans 12 amino acids. This CDR3 is CASSLRHEKLFF.

The V and J genes are TRBV28 and TRBJ2-7; TCRdb's assignment of TRBD1 cannot be checked, as there is no DNA. The CDR3 runs to 12 residues. Germline V gene lookup returns CDR1 MDHEN and CDR2 SYDVKM. The CDR3 spells CERTGGIYEQYF.

The V gene is TRBV9, the J gene TRBJ1-5. Germline V gives CDR1 SGDLS, CDR2 YYNGEE. The CDR3 covers 14 residues. The CDR3 loop reads CASSVAPNNQPQHF.

The chain has TRBV3-1 and TRBJ2-5; TCRdb outputs TRBD1, but without DNA this stays unchecked. The germline gives CDR1 LGHDT, CDR2 YNNKEL (reference sequence). This CDR3 has 17 amino acids. The CDR3 is CASSQDQGTDLQETQYF.

This sequence joins TRBV20-1 and TRBJ2-3; TCRdb's D call, TRBD2, is unchecked because there is no DNA. The germline V gene has CDR1 DFQATT and CDR2 SNEGSKA (reference sequence). The CDR3 has 14 residues. The CDR3 spells CSARVGQNTDTQYF.

V usage is TRBV20-1 and J usage is TRBJ2-7; TCRdb's D call of TRBD1 is untestable without DNA. The CDR3 sequence is 16 residues long. CDR1 DFQATT and CDR2 SNEGSKA come from the germline V gene (reference sequence). CDR3 residues: CSAREVGTGRSREQYF.

The chain is built from TRBV14 and TRBJ2-3; TCRdb's assignment of TRBD1 cannot be checked, as there is no DNA. Germline CDR1 reads SGHDN; CDR2 reads FVKESK. The CDR3 is made up of 15 amino acids. CDR3 loop: CASSQDRGSTDTQYF.

The chain recombines TRBV30 with TRBJ2-7. This CDR3 comprises 13 residues. Germline CDR1 GTSNPN, CDR2 SVGIG (reference sequence). CDR3 sequence: CAWNRQSSYEQYF.

This chain links TRBV10-3 with TRBJ1-1; lacking DNA, the TRBD1 call made by TCRdb goes unchecked. CDR1 is ENHRY and CDR2 is SYGVKD in the germline V gene. The CDR3 extends over 14 amino acids. The CDR3: CAISYSLGQGETFF.

The rearrangement joins TRBV7-4 to TRBJ2-1; TCRdb's D call, TRBD1, is unchecked because there is no DNA. Germline CDR1 is SGHVT and CDR2 is SQSDAQ. This CDR3 is 15 amino acids long. Here the CDR3 reads CASSLAPGRKNEQFF.

The V and J genes are TRBV7-2 and TRBJ1-3; TCRdb selects TRBD1, and the lack of DNA leaves this call unchecked. Germline CDR1 SGHTA, CDR2 FQGNSA. CDR3 length equals 15 residues. CDR3 protein: CASSTRDSSGNTIYF.

The rearrangement joins TRBV7-2 to TRBJ2-7; the D call from TCRdb, TRBD1, cannot be confirmed without DNA. The CDR3 totals 15 residues. Germline CDR1 SGHTA, CDR2 FQGNSA. The CDR3: CASSLRAGARHEQYF.

This chain joins TRBV24-1 and TRBJ1-6. The CDR3 length is 13 residues. Germline lookup yields CDR1 KGHDR and CDR2 SFDVKD. The CDR3 here is CATSGAWVSPLHF.